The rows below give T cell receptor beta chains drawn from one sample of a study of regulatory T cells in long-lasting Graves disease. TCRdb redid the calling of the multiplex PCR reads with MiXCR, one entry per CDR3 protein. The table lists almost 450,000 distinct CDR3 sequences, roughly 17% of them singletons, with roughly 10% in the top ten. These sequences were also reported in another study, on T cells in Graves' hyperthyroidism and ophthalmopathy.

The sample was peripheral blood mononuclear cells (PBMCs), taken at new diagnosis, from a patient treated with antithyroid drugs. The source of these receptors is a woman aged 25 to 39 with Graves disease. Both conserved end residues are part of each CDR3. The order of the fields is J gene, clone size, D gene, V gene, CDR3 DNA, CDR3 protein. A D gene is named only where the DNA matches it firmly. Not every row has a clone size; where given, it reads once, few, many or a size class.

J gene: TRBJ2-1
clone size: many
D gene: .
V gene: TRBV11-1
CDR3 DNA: TGTGCCAGCAGCTTAGGTGCGGAGAGCTCCTACAATGAGCAGTTCTTC
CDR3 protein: CASSLGAESSYNEQFF

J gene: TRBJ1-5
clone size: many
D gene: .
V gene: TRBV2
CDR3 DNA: TGTGCCAGCAGAGCTGGCAATCAGCCCCAGCATTTT
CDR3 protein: CASRAGNQPQHF

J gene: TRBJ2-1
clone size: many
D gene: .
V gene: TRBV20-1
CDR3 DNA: TGCAGTGCTGAGCCGAGCGGACATTACAATGAGCAGTTCTTC
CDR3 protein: CSAEPSGHYNEQFF

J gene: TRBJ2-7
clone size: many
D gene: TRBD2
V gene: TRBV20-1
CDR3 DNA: TGCAGTGCTAGAGGACTAGCGGGAGGCCTTTACGAGCAGTACTTC
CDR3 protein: CSARGLAGGLYEQYF

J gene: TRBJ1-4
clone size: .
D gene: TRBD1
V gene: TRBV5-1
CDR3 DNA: TGCGCCAGCAGGAGGGACAGTTCAACTAATGAAAAACTGTTTTTT
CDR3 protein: CASRRDSSTNEKLFF

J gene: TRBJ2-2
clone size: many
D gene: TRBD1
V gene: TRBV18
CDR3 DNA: TGTGCCAGCTCAACTATATTACAGGGGACCGGGGAGCTGTTTTTT
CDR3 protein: CASSTILQGTGELFF

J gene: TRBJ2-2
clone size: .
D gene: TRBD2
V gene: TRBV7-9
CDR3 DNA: TGTGCCAGCAGCTTACTCCCGTGGCGGGAGGGAAACACCGGGGAGCTGTTTTTT
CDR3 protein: CASSLLPWREGNTGELFF

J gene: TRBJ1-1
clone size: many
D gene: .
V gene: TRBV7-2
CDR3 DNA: TGTGCCACCCAATCAGGGAACACTGAAGCTTTCTTT
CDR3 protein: CATQSGNTEAFF

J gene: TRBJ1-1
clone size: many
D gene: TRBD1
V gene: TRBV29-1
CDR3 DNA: TGCAGCGTTGAAGGAGACAGGGGAAGGACTGAAGCTTTCTTT
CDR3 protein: CSVEGDRGRTEAFF

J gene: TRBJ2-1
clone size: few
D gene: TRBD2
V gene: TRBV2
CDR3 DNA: TGTGCCAGCAGCGGGAGGAATGAGCAGTTCTTC
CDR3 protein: CASSGRNEQFF

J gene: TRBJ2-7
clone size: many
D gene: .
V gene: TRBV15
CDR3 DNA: TGTGCCACCAGCAGAGATAGACACCCAAGTCCGGACTTC
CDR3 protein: CATSRDRHPSPDF

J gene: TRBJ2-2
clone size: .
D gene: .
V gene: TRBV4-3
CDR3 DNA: TGCGCCAGCAGCCAAGATCTCCCGGACGGATCCACCGGGGAGCTGTTTTTT
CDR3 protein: CASSQDLPDGSTGELFF

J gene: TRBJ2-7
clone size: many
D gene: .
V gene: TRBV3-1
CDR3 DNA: TGTGCCAGCAGCCAAACCGGGCTCGGCACCTACGAGCAGTACTTC
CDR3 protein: CASSQTGLGTYEQYF

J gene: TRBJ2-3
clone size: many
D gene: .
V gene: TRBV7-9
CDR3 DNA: TGTGCCAGCAGCCTATTAACCACAGATACGCAGTATTTT
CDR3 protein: CASSLLTTDTQYF

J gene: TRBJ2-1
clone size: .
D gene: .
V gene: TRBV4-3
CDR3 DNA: TGCGCCAGCAGCCAAGAACCGAATGAGCAGTTCTTC
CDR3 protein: CASSQEPNEQFF

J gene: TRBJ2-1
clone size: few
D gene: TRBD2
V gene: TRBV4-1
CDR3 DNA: TGCGCCAGCAGCCAAGATCGGTGGACTAGCGGGAGGGGCCTATCCTACAATGAGCAGTTCTTC
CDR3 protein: CASSQDRWTSGRGLSYNEQFF

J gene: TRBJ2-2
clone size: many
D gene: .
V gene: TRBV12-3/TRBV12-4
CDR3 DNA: TGTGCCAGCAGTGTAACAGGGTTGGACACCGGGGAGCTGTTTTTT
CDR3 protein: CASSVTGLDTGELFF

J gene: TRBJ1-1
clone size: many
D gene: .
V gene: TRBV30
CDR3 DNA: TGTGCCTGGAGTAGGACGGGAAACACTGAAGCTTTCTTT
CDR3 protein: CAWSRTGNTEAFF

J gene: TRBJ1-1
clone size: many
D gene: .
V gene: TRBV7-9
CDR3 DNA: TGTGCCAGCAGTAGTACTGAAGCTTTCTTT
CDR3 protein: CASSSTEAFF

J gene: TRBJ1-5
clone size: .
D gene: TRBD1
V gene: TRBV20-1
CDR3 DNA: TGCAGTGCTTCGACAGGGTCCGGGCAGCCCCAGCATTTT
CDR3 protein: CSASTGSGQPQHF

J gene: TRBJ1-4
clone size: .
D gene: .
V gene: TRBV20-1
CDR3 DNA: TGCAGTGCTCGACCCAACCGAGGTGAAAAACTGTTTTTT
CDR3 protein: CSARPNRGEKLFF

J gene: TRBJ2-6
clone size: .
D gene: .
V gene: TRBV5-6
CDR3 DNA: TGTGCCAGCAGCCCAAAGGGGGGCTCTGGGGCCAACGTCCTGACTTTC
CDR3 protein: CASSPKGGSGANVLTF

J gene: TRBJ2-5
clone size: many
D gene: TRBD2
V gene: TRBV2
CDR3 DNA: TGTGCCAGCGGCGGGCTAGCGGGCACCCAAGAGACCCAGTACTTC
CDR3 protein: CASGGLAGTQETQYF

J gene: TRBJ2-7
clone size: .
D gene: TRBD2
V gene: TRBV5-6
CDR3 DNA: TGTGCCAGCAGCCGCAATAGCGGGAGGCGTCTCGGAGAGCAGTACTTC
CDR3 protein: CASSRNSGRRLGEQYF

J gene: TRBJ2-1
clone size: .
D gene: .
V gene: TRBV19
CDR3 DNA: TGTGCCAGTACTATGGGGGTCATACACAATGAGCAGTTCTTC
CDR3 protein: CASTMGVIHNEQFF

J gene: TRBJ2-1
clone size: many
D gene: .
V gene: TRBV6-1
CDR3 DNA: TGTGCCAGCAGTCGGGACTCTATTTACAATGAGCAGTTCTTC
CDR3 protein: CASSRDSIYNEQFF

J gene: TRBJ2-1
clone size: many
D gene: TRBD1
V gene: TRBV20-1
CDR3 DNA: TGCAGTGCTAGACTGCTTACAGGGGGGACGTACAATGAGCAGTTCTTC
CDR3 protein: CSARLLTGGTYNEQFF

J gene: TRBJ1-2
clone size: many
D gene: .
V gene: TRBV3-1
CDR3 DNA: TGTGCCAGCAGTCTTGACAGCCTATATGGCTACACCTTC
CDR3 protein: CASSLDSLYGYTF

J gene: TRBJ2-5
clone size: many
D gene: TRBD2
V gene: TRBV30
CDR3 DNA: TGTGCCTGGAGTGTATATCGTGATAGCGGGAAAGAGACCCAGTACTTC
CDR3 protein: CAWSVYRDSGKETQYF

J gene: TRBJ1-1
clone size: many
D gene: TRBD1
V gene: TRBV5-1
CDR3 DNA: TGCGCCAGCAGCTTGGACTTTCCGGGACAGGGAGGTCGGAACACTGAAGCTTTCTTT
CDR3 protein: CASSLDFPGQGGRNTEAFF

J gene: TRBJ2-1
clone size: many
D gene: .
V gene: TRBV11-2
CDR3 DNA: TGTGCCAGCAGCTTCCGGGGCGCCAATGAGCAGTTCTTC
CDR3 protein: CASSFRGANEQFF

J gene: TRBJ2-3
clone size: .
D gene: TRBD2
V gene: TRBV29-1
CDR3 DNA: TGCAGCGTTGAAGGTGAGCGGGAGGCCCGCTCGGCAGATACGCAGTATTTT
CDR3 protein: CSVEGEREARSADTQYF

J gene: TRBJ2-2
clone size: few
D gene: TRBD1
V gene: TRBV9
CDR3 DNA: TGTGCCAGCAGGCTGCTAACTCGTAGGGGGTATAGGGACAGGGGAACCGGGGAGCTGTTTTTT
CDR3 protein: CASRLLTRRGYRDRGTGELFF

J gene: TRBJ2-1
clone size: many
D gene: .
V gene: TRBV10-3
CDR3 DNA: TGTGCCATCAAGGGGGACTACCAAGACAATGAGCAGTTCTTC
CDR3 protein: CAIKGDYQDNEQFF

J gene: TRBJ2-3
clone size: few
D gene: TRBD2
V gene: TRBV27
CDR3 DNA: TGTGCCGCCAAGGGTCTAGCGGGAGGCCCAGATACGCAGTATTTT
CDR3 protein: CAAKGLAGGPDTQYF

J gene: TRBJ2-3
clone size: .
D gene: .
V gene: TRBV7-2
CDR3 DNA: TGTGCCAGCAGTTCCTCCGCCGGGGGCACAGATACGCAGTATTTT
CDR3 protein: CASSSSAGGTDTQYF

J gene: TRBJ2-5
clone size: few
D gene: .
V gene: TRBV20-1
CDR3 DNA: TGCAGTGCTAGAGGCGGGATTATGGATGAGACCCAGTACTTC
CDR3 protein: CSARGGIMDETQYF

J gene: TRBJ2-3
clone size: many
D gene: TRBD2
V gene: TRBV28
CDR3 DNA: TGTGCCAGCAGGAATCTAGCGGGAGCAGATACGCAGTATTTT
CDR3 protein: CASRNLAGADTQYF

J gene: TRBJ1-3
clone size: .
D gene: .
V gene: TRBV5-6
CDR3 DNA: TGTGCCAGCAGCTTGTACCCCAATAAAGATGGAAACACCATATATTTT
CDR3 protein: CASSLYPNKDGNTIYF

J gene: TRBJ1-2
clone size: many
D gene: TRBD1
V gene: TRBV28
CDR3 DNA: TGTGCCAGCAGACCGACAGGGGGTGGCTATGGCTACACCTTC
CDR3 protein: CASRPTGGGYGYTF

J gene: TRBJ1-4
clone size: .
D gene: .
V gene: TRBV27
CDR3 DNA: TGTGCCAGCAGTATCACCCGCGGGGGTAATGAAAAACTGTTTTTT
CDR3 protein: CASSITRGGNEKLFF

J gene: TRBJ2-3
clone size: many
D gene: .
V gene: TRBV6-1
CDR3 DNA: TGTGCCAGCAGGCTGGTCGGAGCAACAGATACGCAGTATTTT
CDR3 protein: CASRLVGATDTQYF

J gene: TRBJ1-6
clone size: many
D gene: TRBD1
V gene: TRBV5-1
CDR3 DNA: TGCGCCAGCAGACACGGGACAGGGAGCTCACCCCTCCACTTT
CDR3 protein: CASRHGTGSSPLHF

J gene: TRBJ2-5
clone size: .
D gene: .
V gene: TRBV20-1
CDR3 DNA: TGCAGTGCTTATAAATGGGCCGGTGGAGAGACCCAGTACTTC
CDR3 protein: CSAYKWAGGETQYF

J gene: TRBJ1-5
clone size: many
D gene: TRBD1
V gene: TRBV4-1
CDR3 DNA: TGCGCCAGCAGCCCGGGGGTCAGGGGGCCCAATCAGCCCCAGCATTTT
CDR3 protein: CASSPGVRGPNQPQHF

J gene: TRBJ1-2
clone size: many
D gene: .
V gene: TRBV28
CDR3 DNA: TGTGCCAGCAGTCCCTCCGGGCCGGGCTATGGCTACACCTTC
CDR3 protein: CASSPSGPGYGYTF

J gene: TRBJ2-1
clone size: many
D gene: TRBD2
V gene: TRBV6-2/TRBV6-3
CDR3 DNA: TGTGCCAGCTCCTTACTGGCTAGCGGGAGGGCCGCTTTCTCCTACAATGAGCAGTTCTTC
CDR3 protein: CASSLLASGRAAFSYNEQFF

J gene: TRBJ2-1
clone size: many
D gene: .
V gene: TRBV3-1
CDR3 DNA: TGTGCCAGCAGCCAAGGGTTTTGGGGCGATGAGCAGTTCTTC
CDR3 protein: CASSQGFWGDEQFF

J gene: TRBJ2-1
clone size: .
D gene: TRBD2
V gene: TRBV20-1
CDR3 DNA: TGCAGTGCTCTGGGGCCTTCGGGTAGCGGGAATTTCCGAATCTACAATGAGCAGTTCTTC
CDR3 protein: CSALGPSGSGNFRIYNEQFF

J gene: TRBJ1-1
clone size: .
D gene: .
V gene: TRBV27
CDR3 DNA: TGTGCCAGCATCCCCGGAGTAGGATGGTTCACTGAAGCTTTCTTT
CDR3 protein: CASIPGVGWFTEAFF

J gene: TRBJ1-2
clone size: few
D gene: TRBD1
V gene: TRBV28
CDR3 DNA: TGTGCCAGCACCCTCTTGGGACAGGGGTATCTTGGCTACACCTTC
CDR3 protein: CASTLLGQGYLGYTF

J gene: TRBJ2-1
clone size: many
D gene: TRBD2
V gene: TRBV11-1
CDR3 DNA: TGTGCCAGCAGCTTAGGCGGGGGTCATTACAATGAGCAGTTCTTC
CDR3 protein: CASSLGGGHYNEQFF

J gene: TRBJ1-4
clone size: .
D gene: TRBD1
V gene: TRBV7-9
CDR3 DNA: TGTGCCAGCAGCTTAATCTTTGTCCTAAAGGACAGGGAAAATGAAAAACTGTTTTTT
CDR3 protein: CASSLIFVLKDRENEKLFF

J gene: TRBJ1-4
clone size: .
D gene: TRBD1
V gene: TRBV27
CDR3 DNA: TGTGCCAGCAGGGGGGACAGACTGTTTTTT
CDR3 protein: CASRGDRLFF

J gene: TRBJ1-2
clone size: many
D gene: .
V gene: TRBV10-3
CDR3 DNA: TGTGCCATCAGGGCAGCGACCCACTATGGCTACACCTTC
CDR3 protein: CAIRAATHYGYTF

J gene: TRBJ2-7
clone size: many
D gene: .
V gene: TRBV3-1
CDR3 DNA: TGTGCCAGCAGCCAAACAGGCGAGCAGTACTTC
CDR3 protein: CASSQTGEQYF

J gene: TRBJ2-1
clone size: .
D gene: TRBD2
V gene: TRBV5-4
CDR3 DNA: TGTGCCAGCAGCCAACTAGCGGATCACGTTGAGCAGTTCTTC
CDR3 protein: CASSQLADHVEQFF